A single T cell receptor (beta chain) is shown here with its context. Its antigen is undetermined. The data originate from a study of graft-versus-host responses after intestinal transplantation. Study information: Anti-thymocyte globulin induction preceded 2 to 4 years of tacrolimus and steroid maintenance in all recipients. Broader study findings: Early post-transplant HvG declines showed an association with peak circulating GvH clone levels. GvH clones detected in recipient marrow included some appearing first in ileum or blood. When patients had graft-donor T cell macrochimerism, their allografts held high graft-versus-host to host-versus-graft clonal ratios.

Clones were read by immunoSEQ multiplex PCR, and TCRdb kept only the in-frame ones, dropping some. Of about 89,000 clones detected, around 92% appear once; the ten largest clones hold approximately 0.1%. The CDR3 covers 16 residues. In germline, CDR1 is SEHNR, CDR2 FQNEAQ (reference sequence). V shed 5 bases, J shed 0 bases, and the junction held 6 bases outside the gene matches. J is TRBJ1-1 and V is TRBV7-9; 10 nucleotides match TRBD1. This receptor was obtained from a human donor who received an intestinal transplant. The sample consisted of unstimulated CD4+ T cells sorted from spleen or lymph node cells, taken before intestinal transplant. The CDR3 bases are TGTGCCAGCAGCAGGACAGGGGGAATGATGAACACTGAAGCTTTCTTT. It translates to CASSRTGGMMNTEAFF.